This T cell receptor (beta chain) was documented in a study of spatial heterogeneity in lung cancer. Study information: Combinations of a unique TCR and a UMI were tallied in raw reads, and on average each appeared more than ten times.

TCRdb re-called the 5' RACE reads through MiXCR, storing one row per CDR3 protein. The table has some 40,000 distinct CDR3 sequences, more than 4.5% seen once; the top ten hold 25% to 30%. This clonotype appeared many times. The time point here: sample taken at primary tumor resection. Trimming removed 2 bases at V and 1 base at J, with 11 bases between. The CDR3 totals 15 residues. Per the germline V gene, CDR1 is MGHRA and CDR2 is YSYEKL. The sample in question was PBMCs, obtained at surgery. The receptor comes from a female donor with early-stage non-small cell lung cancer. The chain uses TRBV4-1 and TRBJ1-1; D ambiguous. CDR3 amino acids: CASSQLEKKNTEAFF. CDR3 nucleotide sequence: TGCGCCAGCAGCCAACTGGAAAAGAAGAACACTGAAGCTTTCTTT.